This is a list of T cell receptor beta chains from one sample in a study of blood T cell repertoires in COVID-19. TCRdb's copy holds only in-frame clones and misses some; the assay was immunoSEQ multiplex PCR. The table has approximately 220,000 clones, around 81% seen once; the top ten hold 2% to 2.5%. Sequencing input: peripheral blood. These receptors were obtained from a woman in her fifties or sixties with acute or convalescent COVID-19. Each CDR3 is given with its conserved first and last residue. A D gene is named only where the DNA matches it firmly. Size values are once, few and many counts, or a class for expanded clones, and some rows have none.

once,-,TRBJ1-3,TRBV4-1,CASSQGIGGLNTIYF,TGCGCCAGCAGCCAAGGAATCGGGGGACTAAACACCATATATTTT
-,-,TRBJ2-5,TRBV21-1,CASSTRDTIKETQYF,TGTGCCAGCAGCACCCGGGACACCATTAAAGAGACCCAGTACTTC
-,TRBD2,TRBJ2-1,TRBV19,CASSRALAASSYNEQFF,TGTGCCAGTAGTAGAGCCCTAGCGGCAAGCTCCTACAATGAGCAGTTCTTC
-,TRBD1,TRBJ2-7,TRBV13,CASSLGTGTGSVDEQYF,TGTGCCAGCAGCTTGGGGACAGGGACAGGATCCGTTGACGAGCAGTACTTC
-,-,TRBJ1-2,TRBV20-1,CSASAGSYGYTF,TGCAGTGCTAGTGCAGGCTCCTATGGCTACACCTTC
once,TRBD1,TRBJ1-2,TRBV28,CASSLLTDAGQTYGYTF,TGTGCCAGCAGTTTATTAACGGATGCGGGACAGACCTATGGCTACACCTTC
-,-,TRBJ2-2,TRBV2,CASRIDGELFF,TGTGCCAGCAGGATAGACGGGGAGCTGTTTTTT
-,-,TRBJ1-5,TRBV7-8,CASSGQGQPLNQPQHF,TGTGCCAGCAGCGGCCAGGGGCAGCCACTCAATCAGCCCCAGCATTTT
-,TRBD2,TRBJ2-1,TRBV19,CASSALAGGPTSYNEQFF,TGTGCCAGTAGTGCCTTAGCGGGGGGCCCTACCTCCTACAATGAGCAGTTCTTC
-,-,TRBJ1-5,TRBV7-9,CASREDISNHSNQPQHF,TGTGCCAGCAGAGAGGATATATCAAACCATAGCAATCAGCCCCAGCATTTT
-,-,TRBJ1-2,TRBV12-3/TRBV12-4,CAISGQGNYGYTF,TGTGCCATATCTGGGCAGGGCAACTATGGCTACACCTTC
-,-,TRBJ2-1,TRBV4-2,CASSQGTDSYNEQFF,TGTGCCAGCAGCCAAGGGACAGATTCCTACAATGAGCAGTTCTTC
-,TRBD2,TRBJ2-1,TRBV7-8,CASSLRAGEWSEQFF,TGTGCCAGCAGCTTAAGGGCGGGGGAGTGGAGTGAGCAGTTCTTC
-,-,TRBJ1-6,TRBV3-1/TRBV3-2,CASSQAGVHNSPLHF,TGTGCCAGCAGCCAAGCAGGGGTCCATAATTCACCCCTCCACTTT
-,-,TRBJ1-6,TRBV6-6,CASSLQGLYNSPLHF,TGTGCCAGCAGTTTACAGGGCTTGTATAATTCACCCCTCCACTTT